The 17 T cell receptor beta chains listed next were all sequenced from one sample in a study of T cells in Graves' hyperthyroidism and ophthalmopathy. Using RNA transcripts as the source, TCR beta CDR3 regions were amplified. Using the HTBI primer set, a first-round RT-PCR was run on the TCR CDR3. TCRdb recomputed calls from the multiplex PCR reads with MiXCR, one row per CDR3 protein. The sample lists around 270,000 distinct CDR3 sequences, approximately 19% occurring once. The sequenced sample consisted of blood. Receptors were obtained from a man in his fifties or sixties with Graves' ophthalmopathy.

This chain joins TRBV28 and TRBJ1-1, with D maybe TRBD1 (6 bases). V dropped 7 bases and J dropped 0 bases, with 15 bases sitting between them. Germline V CDR1 and CDR2: MDHEN, SYDVKM. CDR3 length: 15 residues. The CDR3 DNA is TGTGCCAGCACTGGGCAGGGGCCCATGAACACTGAAGCTTTCTTT. Translating gives CASTGQGPMNTEAFF.

This clonotype was seen at least ten times. V is TRBV7-3 and J is TRBJ1-1, with 7 bases aligning to TRBD1. Germline V gene data show CDR1 as SGHTA and CDR2 as FQGTGA. V shed 4 bases and J 7 bases; nucleotides not matched to a gene: 6. The CDR3 is made up of 13 amino acids. The CDR3 region is CASSYGRDSEAFF. The CDR3 bases are TGTGCCAGCAGCTACGGCCGGGACAGTGAAGCTTTCTTT.

The chain recombines TRBV6-1 with TRBJ2-5; 8 bases fit TRBD2. Per the germline V gene, CDR1 is MNHNS and CDR2 is SASEGT. This CDR3 spans 14 amino acids. V was clipped by 8 bases and J by 5 bases; unmatched bases: 10. The CDR3, as DNA: TGTGCCAGCGGGCCAGCGGGAGCTACGGAGACCCAGTACTTC. It specifies CASGPAGATETQYF.

The chain is built from TRBV6-2 or TRBV6-3 and TRBJ2-7, with TRBD1 identical over 10 bases. Looked up from germline, CDR1 is MNHEY and CDR2 is SVGEGT. V shed 0 bases, J shed 3 bases, and the junction held 2 bases outside the gene matches. The CDR3 length is 15 residues. The CDR3 coding sequence is TGTGCCAGCAGTTACTCCGGGACAGGGGTCTACGAGCAGTACTTC. Amino acids: CASSYSGTGVYEQYF.

V and J are TRBV5-1 and TRBJ1-1; no reliable D call. With 0 bases removed from V and 1 base from J, the gap between germline ends came to 10 bases. CDR3 length: 15 residues. The germline gives CDR1 SGHRS, CDR2 YFSETQ. CDR3 in DNA: TGCGCCAGCAGCTTGGTCGGAGGCCAGAACACTGAAGCTTTCTTT. Protein product: CASSLVGGQNTEAFF.

The genes are TRBV27 and TRBJ1-5; D may be TRBD1 (6 bases). The CDR3 is made up of 14 amino acids. Trimming cost V 8 bases and J 6 bases, with 17 bases left between them. Germline V lookup: CDR1 MNHEY, CDR2 SMNVEV (reference sequence). CDR3 sequence (DNA): TGTGCCAGCTCGACCCACAGGGTAACTCAGCCCCAGCATTTT. Its protein product is CASSTHRVTQPQHF.

This clonotype was seen repeatedly, ten times or more. The chain couples TRBV27 to TRBJ1-2, with TRBD1 matching 7 bases. This CDR3 region has 16 residues. Germline trimming cut 5 bases from V and 4 bases from J; bases unmatched to any gene: 13. Germline assignment: CDR1 MNHEY and CDR2 SMNVEV (reference sequence). The CDR3: CASSPQTGTEIYGYTF. CDR3 DNA sequence: TGTGCCAGCAGTCCGCAGACAGGGACAGAGATCTATGGCTACACCTTC.

In DNA form, the CDR3 reads TGTGCCAGCAGTTTAGGGACAGGGTCGTTGGAGGCTTTCTTT. Translated, it gives CASSLGTGSLEAFF. V usage is TRBV27 and J usage is TRBJ1-1; TRBD1 matches 9 bases. Trimming took 2 bases from V and 11 from J; bases not matched to a gene: 9. CDR3 length equals 14 residues. Germline CDR1 MNHEY, CDR2 SMNVEV (reference sequence).

On this clonotype: A much larger clone lies a single base off, so this may be a read error. This chain connects TRBV18 to TRBJ1-2; D call uncertain. Per germline, CDR1 KGHSH and CDR2 LQKENI. The CDR3 length is 16 residues. With 8 bases removed from V and 5 bases from J, the gap between germline ends came to 24 bases. The CDR3 coding sequence is TGTGCCAGCAGTGAAGCCCGCTCGGGGAACTGGTATGGCTACACCTTC. It encodes CASSEARSGNWYGYTF.

Many counts were recorded for this clonotype. The chain employs TRBV30 and TRBJ2-7, with 11 bases lining up with TRBD2. J was trimmed by 2 bases and V by 3 bases; bases with no gene match: 0. Germline assignment: CDR1 GTSNPN and CDR2 SVGIG (reference sequence). This CDR3 is built from 13 residues. Here the CDR3 reads CAWRTSGTYEQYF. The CDR3, as DNA: TGTGCCTGGAGGACTAGCGGGACCTACGAGCAGTACTTC.

This clonotype has a handful of counts. The V call is TRBV5-1, the J call TRBJ2-5, with 7 nucleotides matching TRBD1. Trimming at V came to 0 bases and at J to 3 bases, leaving 8 bases not matched to a gene. Germline loops: CDR1 SGHRS, CDR2 YFSETQ. The CDR3 runs to 16 residues. The DNA of the CDR3 is TGCGCCAGCAGCTTGGACCCCCCGACAGGGAAAGAGACCCAGTACTTC. Its protein is CASSLDPPTGKETQYF.

At least ten counts were recorded for this clonotype. This chain connects TRBV28 to TRBJ1-1; D unclear. The CDR3 has 13 residues. Trimming removed 6 bases from V and 6 bases from J, with 14 bases in between. CDR1 MDHEN and CDR2 SYDVKM come from the germline V gene. DNA for the CDR3: TGTGCCAGCAGAGTCAGCAGGAGACCTGAAGCTTTCTTT. This gives the protein CASRVSRRPEAFF.

This clonotype appeared a few times. The chain joins TRBV6-1 to TRBJ2-7; 7 nucleotides match TRBD1. The CDR3 runs 11 residues. The germline V gene encodes CDR1 MNHNS and CDR2 SASEGT. The ends lost 10 bases at V and 2 bases at J; junction bases unmatched: 2. In DNA, the CDR3 is TGTGCCATTGGACAGGCCTACGAGCAGTACTTC. Translated, it gives CAIGQAYEQYF.

This clonotype showed up just a few times. The chain couples TRBV24-1 to TRBJ2-3; 9 nucleotides line up with TRBD1. Germline V gene sequence: CDR1 KGHDR, CDR2 SFDVKD. This CDR3 has 16 amino acids. Trimming cost V 2 bases and J 2 bases; bases outside gene matches: 4. The CDR3, as DNA: TGTGCCACCAGTGATTATGGGACAGGGTACACAGATACGCAGTATTTT. This translates into CATSDYGTGYTDTQYF.

This clonotype was counted between two and nine times. The chain joins TRBV3-1 to TRBJ2-7, with 8 bases fitting TRBD1. The CDR3 runs to 13 residues. Germline V CDR1 and CDR2: LGHDT, YNNKEL (reference sequence). J gave up 6 bases and V 4 bases, and 5 bases lay outside the gene matches. This CDR3 reads CASSPRTGREQYF. The CDR3 DNA reads TGTGCCAGCAGCCCCAGGACAGGGCGCGAGCAGTACTTC.

V and J are TRBV7-9 and TRBJ2-7; D is tentatively TRBD1 or TRBD2 (5 bases each). The CDR3 sequence is 16 residues long. Trimming removed 5 bases from V and 7 bases from J, with 24 bases in between. CDR1 is SEHNR, CDR2 FQNEAQ, per germline (reference sequence). CDR3 sequence reads: CASSRSSPGGAGEQYF. The DNA of the CDR3 is TGTGCCAGCAGCCGGTCCTCACCTGGGGGAGCTGGGGAGCAGTACTTC.

Ten or more counts support this clonotype. The chain has TRBV3-1 and TRBJ2-1; 10 positions match TRBD1. This CDR3 contains 14 residues. Germline V lookup: CDR1 LGHDT, CDR2 YNNKEL (reference sequence). J lost 3 bases, V lost 4 bases, and 0 bases had no gene match. In DNA form, the CDR3 reads TGTGCCAGCAGCCGGGACAGGGGCTACAATGAGCAGTTCTTC. It is translated as CASSRDRGYNEQFF.